This is a list of T cell receptor beta chains from one sample in a study of glioma-infiltrating T cells. From the multiplex PCR reads, TCRdb called clonotypes with MiXCR, one entry per CDR3 protein. The sample yields around 150,000 distinct CDR3 sequences, about two fifths seen once. The sample consisted of glioma tissue, nonneoplastic brain tissue, or PBMCs (not recorded which). These receptors were taken from a human donor with low-grade glioma or glioblastoma, undergoing nonglioma brain surgery, or in good health (not recorded which). Both conserved end residues are part of each CDR3. The order of the fields is D gene, J gene, V gene, clone size, CDR3 protein, CDR3 DNA. D genes are given only for firm matches. A clone size is listed for some rows: how often the clone was seen (once, few, many), or a class if it is expanded.

NA	TRBJ2-2	TRBV6-2/TRBV6-3	NA	CASTNRVGIGELFF	TGTGCCAGTACAAACAGGGTTGGCATCGGGGAGCTGTTTTTT
NA	TRBJ2-3	TRBV6-6	many	CASSYSLPGTSTDTQYF	TGTGCCAGCAGTTACTCGTTACCGGGGACCAGCACAGATACGCAGTATTTT
NA	TRBJ1-1	TRBV20-1	NA	CSASLIGVNTEAFF	TGCAGTGCTAGTCTAATCGGAGTGAACACTGAAGCCTTCTTT
TRBD2	TRBJ2-7	TRBV7-2	NA	CASSAPGLASNEQYF	TGTGCCAGCAGCGCCCCGGGACTAGCATCAAACGAGCAGTACTTC
NA	TRBJ2-1	TRBV4-1	few	CASSPASARYNEQFF	TGCGCCAGCAGCCCCGCTAGCGCGAGGTACAATGAGCAGTTCTTC
NA	TRBJ2-1	TRBV6-6	many	CASSYSGGYNEQFF	TGTGCCAGCAGTTACAGCGGAGGGTACAATGAGCAGTTCTTC
TRBD2	TRBJ2-3	TRBV18	few	CASVAGSTDTQYF	TGTGCCAGCGTAGCGGGGAGCACAGATACGCAGTATTTT
TRBD2	TRBJ2-1	TRBV28	NA	CASSLRLANEQFF	TGTGCCAGCAGTTTACGACTAGCCAATGAGCAGTTCTTC
TRBD1	TRBJ1-2	TRBV28	NA	CASSSPQGGGYTF	TGTGCCAGCAGTTCCCCACAGGGGGGTGGCTACACCTTC
TRBD2	TRBJ2-5	TRBV6-1	NA	CASRRTSDSETQYF	TGTGCCAGCAGAAGGACTAGCGATTCGGAGACCCAGTACTTC
NA	TRBJ2-7	TRBV4-2	NA	CASSQELNSYEQYF	TGTGCCAGCAGCCAAGAACTCAACTCCTACGAGCAGTACTTC
TRBD1	TRBJ2-3	TRBV11-1	NA	CASVRDRVGTDTQYF	TGTGCCAGCGTAAGAGACAGGGTTGGGACAGATACGCAGTATTTT
TRBD2	TRBJ2-1	TRBV7-2	few	CASSKTAGGPISNEQFF	TGTGCCAGCAGCAAAACAGCGGGAGGGCCTATTAGCAATGAGCAGTTCTTC
TRBD2	TRBJ2-5	TRBV4-1	NA	CASSQEERGSYQETQYF	TGCGCCAGCAGCCAAGAAGAGCGGGGGAGCTACCAAGAGACCCAGTACTTC
NA	TRBJ2-5	TRBV27	NA	CASASETQYF	TGTGCCAGCGCCTCGGAAACCCAGTACTTC
TRBD2	TRBJ2-7	TRBV6-2/TRBV6-3	few	CASSSPPGLAVSYEQYF	TGTGCCAGCAGTAGCCCCCCGGGGCTAGCGGTCTCCTACGAGCAGTACTTC